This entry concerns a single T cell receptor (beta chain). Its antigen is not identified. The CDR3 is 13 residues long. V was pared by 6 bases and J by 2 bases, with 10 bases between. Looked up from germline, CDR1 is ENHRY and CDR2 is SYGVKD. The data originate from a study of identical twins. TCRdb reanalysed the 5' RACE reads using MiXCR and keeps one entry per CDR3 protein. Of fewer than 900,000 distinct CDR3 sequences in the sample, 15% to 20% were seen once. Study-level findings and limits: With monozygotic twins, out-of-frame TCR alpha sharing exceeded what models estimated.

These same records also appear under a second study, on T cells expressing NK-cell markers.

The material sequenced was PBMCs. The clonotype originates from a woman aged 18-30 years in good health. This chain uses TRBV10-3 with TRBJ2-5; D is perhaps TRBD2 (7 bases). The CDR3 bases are TGTGCCATCAGGCGGGGGCCTCAAGAGACCCAGTACTTC. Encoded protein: CAIRRGPQETQYF.